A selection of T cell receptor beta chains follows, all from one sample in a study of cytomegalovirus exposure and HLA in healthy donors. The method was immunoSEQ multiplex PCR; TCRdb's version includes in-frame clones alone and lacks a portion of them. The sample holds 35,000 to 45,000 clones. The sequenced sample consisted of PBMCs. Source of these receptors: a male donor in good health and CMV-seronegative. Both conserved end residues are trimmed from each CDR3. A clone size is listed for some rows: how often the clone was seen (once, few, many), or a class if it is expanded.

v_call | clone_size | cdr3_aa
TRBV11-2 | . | ASSPVTGAGEQY
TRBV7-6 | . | ASSLAGTGYSPLH
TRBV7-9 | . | ASSNGQGFYNSPLH
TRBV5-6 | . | ASSLPRGFSYGYT
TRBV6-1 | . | ASSLGLNQAYEQY
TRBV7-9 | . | ASSLTRPAPGETQY
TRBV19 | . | ASSIVQGKALSGANVLT
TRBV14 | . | ASSRLAGGLTDTQY
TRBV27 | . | ASSSFVAGEQF
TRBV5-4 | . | ASGDSSGNTIY
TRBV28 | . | ASSLRREQY
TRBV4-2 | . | ASSQDRGTTNQETQY
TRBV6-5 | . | ASTKAGGNEQF
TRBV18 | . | ASSPLAGQRMDEQF
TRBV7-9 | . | ASRDRGPNEQF
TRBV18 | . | ASSATRDRFYEQY
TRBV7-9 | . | ASSPKTYMNTEAF
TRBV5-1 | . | ASSLGAGWENTEAF
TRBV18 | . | ASSLLPGVTDTQY
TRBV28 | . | ASTPERVTYEQY
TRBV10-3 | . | ATSGTQGVYGYT
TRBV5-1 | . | ASKTRGYEQF
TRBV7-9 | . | ASSLDRGNQPQH
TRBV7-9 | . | ASSYLTGQETQY
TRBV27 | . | ASSSGFGGEAF
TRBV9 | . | ASSVESSPLH
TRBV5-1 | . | ASSYTDRETSGANVLT
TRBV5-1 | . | ASSLGSTGANVLT
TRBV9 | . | ASSVGGGTQETQY
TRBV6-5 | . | ASRTGGRETQY
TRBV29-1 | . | SVERGNTEAF
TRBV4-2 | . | ASSQDDRGGNTGELF
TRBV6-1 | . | ASSDIRGTRNTEAF
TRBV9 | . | ASSSRQGEIGELF
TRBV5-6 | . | ASSLRREAGELF
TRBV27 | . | ASSLRDRGGTNYGYT
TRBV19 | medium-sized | ASSSIAGDYNEQF
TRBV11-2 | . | ASSLVGGLGEQY
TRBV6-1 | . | ASAPRGGSYEQY
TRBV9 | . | ASSSGVNNSPLH